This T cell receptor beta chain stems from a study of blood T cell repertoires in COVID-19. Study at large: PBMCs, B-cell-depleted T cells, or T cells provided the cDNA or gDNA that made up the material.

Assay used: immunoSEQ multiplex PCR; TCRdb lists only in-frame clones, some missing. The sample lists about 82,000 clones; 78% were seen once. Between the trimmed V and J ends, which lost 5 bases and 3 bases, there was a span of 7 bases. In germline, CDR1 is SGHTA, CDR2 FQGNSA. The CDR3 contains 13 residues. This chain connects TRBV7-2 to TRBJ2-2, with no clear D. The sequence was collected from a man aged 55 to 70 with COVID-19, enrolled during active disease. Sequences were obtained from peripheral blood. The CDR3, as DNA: TGTGCCAGCAGCCCCCAGGACACCGGGGAGCTGTTTTTT. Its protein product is CASSPQDTGELFF.